This TCR beta chain originates from a study of blood T cells in healthy people across ages. Primed by a sample-barcoded 5' primer and a J-beta primer mix, a second PCR proceeded for about 7 to 11 cycles. Researchers report that a template-switch adaptor with 12 random nucleotides tagged each cDNA molecule. At least 3 million CDR3-containing paired-end reads were obtained per sample. TCRdb redid the calling of the 5' RACE reads with MiXCR, one entry per CDR3 protein. The sample yields 850,000 to 950,000 distinct CDR3 sequences, around 28% seen once. Study-wide results and caveats: Age brought a roughly linear fall in TCR beta diversity measured per million T cells.

Isolation yielded PBMCs, at least 6 million per sample, in every case. The CDR3 has 14 amino acids. Trimming removed 0 bases from V and 12 bases from J, with 15 bases in between. Germline loops: CDR1 ENHRY, CDR2 SYGVKD. Of note for this clonotype: Its antigen remains unknown.

The receptor's source is a woman of 80 years or more in good health. Sequencing used blood. V and J are TRBV10-3 and TRBJ2-1, with a tentative D call TRBD1 (6 bases). In DNA form, the CDR3 reads TGTGCCATCAGTGAGTCCACAGGGCCCTCATTGCAGTTCTTC. Its translation is CAISESTGPSLQFF.